This TCR beta chain was retrieved from a study of T cells after yellow fever vaccination (dated by TCRdb to the late 2010s). As for the study more broadly: The SMART-Seq v4 Ultra Low Input RNA kit was used to prepare libraries from fractions with low cell numbers. To follow T-cell clones before and after both primary and booster YFV17D yellow fever vaccination, bulk TCR alpha and beta repertoires underwent longitudinal sequencing. Blood was collected at multiple timepoints before and after primary and secondary immunization, and bulk PBMC replicates and cell subsets were isolated. Two healthy male donors made up the cohort, one aged 18 to 30 years and the other aged 30 to 40 years.

TCR cDNA was made using 5'RACE template switching, a step that added a universal primer site and unique molecular identifiers. cDNA synthesis was primed from both the TCR alpha and TCR beta constant segments. Library amplification involved two PCR steps, and the second step added sample barcodes and sequencing adapters. Sequencing of libraries was performed on Illumina HiSeq 2500 (2x100 bp) or NovaSeq (2x150 bp). The original methods were these. Demultiplexing of reads and collapsing into UMI consensus sequences were performed with MIGEC, and V(D)J alignment was carried out with MiXCR. Vaccine-responding clonotypes were identified with edgeR using replicate PBMC samples, with FDR below 0.01 and a log2 fold change above 5 up to day 15 being required. Bulk clonotypes were assigned CD4 or CD8 identity according to which sequenced CD4 or CD8 repertoire held them at higher abundance. In-frame beta chains were kept once TCRdb had trimmed the public reads at Q25 with fastp and called clones with MiXCR. All rows with the same CDR3 protein become a single entry with the most common DNA and genes. The V and J calls were determined by TCRdb, not by the authors. The sample table contains some 390,000 distinct CDR3 sequences; only one count was recorded for over 5% of them. Of the sample, 15% is held by the ten largest clones.

On the study overall, not on this receptor specifically: A small share of clonotypes occurred in both CD4 and CD8 compartments, likely arising from convergent recombination. FACS-sorted repertoires could contain abundant contaminating clonotypes from the bulk population, so computational filtering was required. Compared with the primary T-cell response, the secondary T-cell response was weaker but faster, peaking on day 5 rather than day 15. Most clones expanded after primary vaccination were re-detected after the booster (almost 97% of CD4 and about nine tenths of CD8), suggesting broad memory maintenance. Because the study included only two donors, the extent to which the findings can be generalized is limited.

Notes on this clonotype: Its antigen is still unknown. Base qualities were left out, and no much larger clone turns up one base away.

Its CDR3 holds 17 amino acids, cysteine through phenylalanine. This entry keeps only the CDR3 DNA: 51 bases, framed from base 1. The germline V gene (reference sequence) sets CDR1 to DFQATT and CDR2 to SNEGSKA. V and J are trimmed by 1 base and 4 bases, and the gene matches miss 6 bases of the junction. Interpreted using the paper, the treatment or condition label stands for: live attenuated yellow fever vaccine strain. Two biological replicates of bulk PBMCs were collected at each blood-draw timepoint. A standard Ficoll-Paque protocol was used to isolate PBMCs from peripheral blood. RNA was extracted with TriZol from bulk PBMCs, CD4 and CD8 fractions, and dextramer-positive and dextramer-negative fractions.

The sample consisted of PBMCs, taken 5 days after the yellow fever booster vaccination. This clonotype was obtained from a man aged 30 to 39 who received the YFV17D yellow fever vaccine. This chain is built from TRBV20-1 and TRBJ2-3; a stretch of 15 junction bases matches TRBD2. The CDR3 is CSARGRGTSGGSDTQYF. The nucleotides read TGCAGTGCTAGAGGCCGCGGGACTAGCGGGGGGTCAGATACGCAGTATTTT.